The present T cell receptor beta chain was sequenced within a study of T cells in Graves' hyperthyroidism and ophthalmopathy. The study, taken as a whole, reports: Ophthalmopathy was separated from stable hyperthyroidism by a 13 V-J model.

This clonotype was seen repeatedly, ten times or more. Its antigen is unidentified. With V trimmed by 6 bases and J by 8 bases, 6 bases remained unmatched. The germline gives CDR1 DFQATT, CDR2 SNEGSKA (reference sequence). The CDR3 covers 13 residues. TCR beta CDR3 regions were amplified from RNA. In the first-round RT-PCR of the TCR CDR3, the HTBI primer set was used. TCRdb independently ran MiXCR on the multiplex PCR reads; one entry per CDR3 protein. Of around 300,000 distinct CDR3 sequences detected, 13% appear once; the ten largest clones hold roughly 8.5%. Disease duration under 2 months; hyperthyroidism patients were aged 18 to 65. Diagnostic assessment was based on clinical symptoms, serum thyroxine and TRAb, thyroid ultrasound and orbital computed tomography.

Sequencing input: blood. This TCR derives from a woman in her 30s with Graves' hyperthyroidism that later progressed to Graves' ophthalmopathy. The chain links TRBV20-1 to TRBJ1-6; 8 nucleotides agree with TRBD1. CDR3 region: CSAKGQVDSPLHF. Written as DNA, the CDR3 is TGCAGTGCCAAGGGACAGGTTGATTCACCCCTCCACTTT.